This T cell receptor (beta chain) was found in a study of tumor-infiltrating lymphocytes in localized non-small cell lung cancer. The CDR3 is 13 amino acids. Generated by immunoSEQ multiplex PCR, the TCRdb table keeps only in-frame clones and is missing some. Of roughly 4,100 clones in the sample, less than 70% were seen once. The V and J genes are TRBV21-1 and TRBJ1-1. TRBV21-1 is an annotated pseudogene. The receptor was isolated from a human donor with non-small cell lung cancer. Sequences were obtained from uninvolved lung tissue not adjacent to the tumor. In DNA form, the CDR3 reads TGTGCCAGCAGCAAAGGGGTGGAGGGTGAAGCTTTCTTT. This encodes CASSKGVEGEAFF.